These 30 T cell receptor beta chains came from one sample sequenced in a study of glioma-infiltrating T cells after dendritic cell vaccination. The table came from immunoSEQ multiplex PCR; TCRdb's copy has only in-frame clones and leaves some out. This sample has fewer than 50,000 clones, with approximately 82% found just once. This sample comprised blood, obtained before dendritic cell vaccination. These receptors came from a human donor with glioblastoma.

The chain couples TRBV27 to TRBJ2-3, with 7 positions matching TRBD1. The germline gives CDR1 MNHEY, CDR2 SMNVEV (reference sequence). V was clipped by 6 bases and J by 2 bases; unmatched bases: 11. The CDR3 has 16 residues. The CDR3 DNA is TGTGCCAGCAGGGAGAAGACAGGGCGTGTCACAGATACGCAGTATTTT. Its translation: CASREKTGRVTDTQYF.

The chain uses TRBV5-1 and TRBJ1-2, with a weak D call TRBD1 (5 bases). Per germline, CDR1 SGHRS and CDR2 YFSETQ. V was cut by 6 bases and J by 6 bases, with 21 bases left in between. This CDR3 region has 15 residues. The CDR3 region has the DNA TGCGCCAGCACCAGACTTCAGGGAGGAGGTGATGGCTACACCTTC. It codes for CASTRLQGGGDGYTF.

The rearrangement links TRBV2 to TRBJ2-5, with D possibly TRBD1 on 6 matching bases. The end of the DNA is better explained by TRBJ2-7, so the J call may be wrong. Looked up from germline, CDR1 is SNHLY and CDR2 is FYNNEI. CDR3 size: 12 residues. This chain's CDR3 is CASKRTANEQYF. CDR3 DNA sequence: TGTGCCAGCAAGAGGACAGCCAACGAGCAGTACTTC.

DNA of the CDR3: TGTGCAAGTCGCTTGCGACTAGCGGGGGGGCGGAGGTCCTACAATGAGCAGTTCTTC. It yields the protein CASRLRLAGGRRSYNEQFF. The chain recombines TRBV12-2 with TRBJ2-1; TRBD2, as called in the table, went unchecked against the DNA. TRBV12-2 is a pseudogene segment. This CDR3 spans 19 amino acids.

The chain has TRBV4-3 and TRBJ2-5, with no clear D. CDR1 and CDR2 (germline): LGHNA, YSLEER. The CDR3 spans 16 residues. V was pared by 1 base and J by 2 bases, with 14 bases between. The DNA for the CDR3 is TGCGCCAGCAGCCAAGGAAATTTGGCTGCTCAAGAGACCCAGTACTTC. Translating gives CASSQGNLAAQETQYF.

This chain uses TRBV18 with TRBJ2-3; TRBD2 might be the D (8 bases). V was shortened by 6 bases and J by 4 bases, with 20 bases between the two germline ends. The CDR3 is made up of 16 amino acids. The germline gives CDR1 KGHSH, CDR2 LQKENI. The CDR3 nucleotides read TGTGCCAGCTCCCAGGGGGTGAGCGGGGGATCAGATACGCAGTATTTT. Its protein product is CASSQGVSGGSDTQYF.

The J gene is TRBJ2-5, the V gene TRBV2; 8 bases match TRBD1. This CDR3 spans 15 amino acids. Germline loops: CDR1 SNHLY, CDR2 FYNNEI. J gave up 4 bases and V 1 base, and 5 bases lay outside the gene matches. The CDR3 DNA reads as TGTGCCAGCAGTGAAGGGCAGGGGGCAGCAGAGACCCAGTACTTC. Protein sequence: CASSEGQGAAETQYF.

The V and J genes are TRBV5-6 and TRBJ2-7, with D perhaps matching TRBD1 (5 bases). V was trimmed by 0 bases and J by 6 bases, leaving 10 bases between them. The CDR3 has 13 amino acids. The germline gives CDR1 SGHDT, CDR2 YYEEEE. CDR3 in DNA: TGTGCCAGCAGCTTGGGCAGGGCCCTCGAGCAGTACTTC. This translates into CASSLGRALEQYF. Using reference TRBV5-6 and TRBJ2-7 for the parts outside the CDR3, the full variable domain is DAGVTQSPTHLIKTRGQQVTLRCSPKSGHDTVSWYQQALGQGPQFIFQYYEEEERQRGNFPDRFSGHQFPNYSSELNVNALLLGDSALYLCASSLGRALEQYFGPGTRLTVT.

This chain joins TRBV29-1 and TRBJ2-7; 12 positions agree with TRBD2. This CDR3 comprises 14 residues. The J segment lost 6 bases and the V segment lost 4 bases, leaving 7 bases of the junction unmatched. The V gene's germline CDR1 is SQVTM and CDR2 ANQGSEA. CDR3: CSVGRTSGVGEQYF. The DNA for the CDR3 is TGCAGCGTTGGAAGGACTAGCGGGGTGGGCGAGCAGTACTTC.

The chain employs TRBV11-3 and TRBJ2-7; D may be TRBD1 (5 bases). The CDR3 is made up of 14 amino acids. Germline-derived CDR1 and CDR2 are SGHNT and YENEEA. V lost 3 bases to trimming and J lost 6 bases, with 15 bases between them. This chain's CDR3 is CASSFVGEILEQYF. The CDR3 nucleotides read TGTGCCAGCAGCTTCGTAGGGGAAATCCTCGAGCAGTACTTC.

Points on this clone: Additional DNA sequences in this sample encode the identical CDR3. This sequence joins TRBV12-2 and TRBJ2-1; TRBD2 was called by the table and not checked on the DNA. TRBV12-2 is reported as a pseudogene. The CDR3 length is 18 residues. DNA for the CDR3: TGTGCAAGTCGTTGGACTAGCGGGGAGACGATGGGCTACAATGAGCAGTTCTTC. Translating it yields CASRWTSGETMGYNEQFF.

The V gene is TRBV6-1, the J gene TRBJ2-7, with D possibly TRBD2 on 5 matching bases. CDR3 length equals 14 residues. The V end was cut by 8 bases, the J end by 2 bases, with 16 bases between. The germline CDR1 and CDR2 sequences are MNHNS and SASEGT. The CDR3 is CASGTRKAAYEQYF. As DNA, the CDR3 is TGTGCCAGCGGAACCCGGAAAGCGGCCTACGAGCAGTACTTC.

This sequence joins TRBV19 and TRBJ1-1; no firm D call. CDR1 and CDR2 (germline): LNHDA, SQIVND (reference sequence). CDR3 size: 13 residues. The V and J ends lost 3 bases and 1 base respectively, with 6 bases between them. The CDR3 loop is CASSMATNTEAFF. The CDR3, as DNA: TGTGCCAGTAGTATGGCAACGAACACTGAAGCTTTCTTT.

V gene TRBV4-2 combines with J gene TRBJ1-2; no firm D call. The V gene lost 0 bases and the J gene lost 4 bases, with 12 bases spanning the gap. The germline CDR1 and CDR2 sequences are LGHNA and YNFKEQ. The CDR3 covers 15 residues. CDR3 bases: TGTGCCAGCAGCCAAGATAAAACAGTTTCCTATGGCTACACCTTC. It encodes CASSQDKTVSYGYTF.

The chain combines TRBV10-1 with TRBJ1-6; TRBD1 agrees at 7 bases. Germline lookup yields CDR1 WNHNN and CDR2 SYGVQD (reference sequence). V gave up 4 bases and J gave up 5 bases; unmatched junction bases: 2. CDR3 size: 14 residues. CDR3: CASSAGQNNSPLHF. CDR3 bases: TGCGCCAGCAGTGCGGGACAGAATAATTCACCCCTCCACTTT.

The chain employs TRBV7-9 and TRBJ1-1; D ambiguous. Germline CDR1 SEHNR, CDR2 FQNEAQ (reference sequence). The CDR3 contains 13 residues. Trimming shortened V by 10 bases and J by 5 bases, and 17 bases separated the two germline ends. Written as DNA, the CDR3 is TGTGCCATCCATCCAGTACGTTTAACTGAAGCTTTCTTT. Translated: CAIHPVRLTEAFF.

J is TRBJ1-2 and V is TRBV18; no reliable D call. V was clipped by 0 bases and J by 5 bases, with 10 bases between them. The CDR3 consists of 14 residues. In germline, CDR1 is KGHSH, CDR2 LQKENI. For the CDR3, the DNA is TGTGCCAGCTCACCACCGGCCCTGGTTTATGGCTACACCTTC. Its protein product is CASSPPALVYGYTF.

The V call is TRBV7-2, the J call TRBJ2-3; 7 positions match TRBD1. The CDR3 covers 15 residues. V lost 6 bases and J lost 2; bases outside the gene matches: 8. The germline CDR1 and CDR2 sequences are SGHTA and FQGNSA. In DNA form, the CDR3 reads TGTGCCAGCAGATCAGGACAGGTACACACAGATACGCAGTATTTT. Translation: CASRSGQVHTDTQYF. Full variable domain (outside the CDR3, taken from reference TRBV7-2 and TRBJ2-3): GAGVSQSPSNKVTEKGKDVELRCDPISGHTALYWYRQSLGQGLEFLIYFQGNSAPDKSGLPSDRFSAERTGGSVSTLTIQRTQQEDSAVYLCASRSGQVHTDTQYFGPGTRLTVL.

This clone was seen a few times. This sequence joins TRBV27 and TRBJ2-2; D perhaps matches TRBD2 (5 bases). This CDR3 spans 16 amino acids. Trimming pared 6 bases from V and 6 bases from J, leaving 20 bases between. Per the germline V gene, CDR1 is MNHEY and CDR2 is SMNVEV (reference sequence). This CDR3 is CASSSLSLGMPGELFF. DNA for the CDR3: TGTGCCAGCAGCTCTCTATCACTAGGAATGCCCGGGGAGCTGTTTTTT.

In its sample, this clone was seen once. The chain has TRBV9 and TRBJ2-1; 7 nucleotides line up with TRBD2. This CDR3 comprises 15 residues. Germline V gene sequence: CDR1 SGDLS, CDR2 YYNGEE. Trimming removed 3 bases from V and 2 bases from J; junction bases left unmatched: 5. CDR3 bases: TGTGCCAGCAGCGGGATCGGGGGGACCTACAATGAGCAGTTCTTC. It yields the protein CASSGIGGTYNEQFF.

CDR3 amino acids: CASSRDGNSPLHF. DNA for the CDR3: TGTGCCAGCAGCCGCGACGGGAATTCACCCCTCCACTTT. The chain has TRBV7-9 and TRBJ1-6; D gene uncertain. The CDR3 spans 13 residues. The V gene lost 5 bases and the J gene lost 7 bases, with 9 bases spanning the gap. The germline gives CDR1 SEHNR, CDR2 FQNEAQ (reference sequence).

The rearrangement uses TRBV11-2 and TRBJ1-5, with D possibly TRBD1 on 5 matching bases. V gave up 2 bases and J gave up 3 bases, with 11 bases separating them. CDR3 size: 15 residues. CDR1 and CDR2 from the germline V gene are SGHAT and FQNNGV. CDR3 amino acids: CASSLLTGINQPQHF. The CDR3 DNA is TGTGCCAGCAGCTTACTCACAGGTATCAATCAGCCCCAGCATTTT.

The gene calls are TRBV10-3 and TRBJ1-1; 7 bases line up with TRBD1. V lost 0 bases and J lost 5; bases outside the gene matches: 3. This CDR3 has 14 amino acids. Germline CDR1 is ENHRY and CDR2 is SYGVKD. The DNA for the CDR3 is TGTGCCATCAGTGAGTCGACAGGGTATACTGAAGCTTTCTTT. It specifies CAISESTGYTEAFF.

J is TRBJ1-1 and V is TRBV27; D is unclear. There are 15 residues in the CDR3. V dropped 8 bases and J dropped 0 bases, with 16 bases sitting between them. CDR1 MNHEY and CDR2 SMNVEV come from the germline V gene (reference sequence). The CDR3 sequence is CASWGEGLVNTEAFF. The CDR3 nucleotides read TGTGCCAGCTGGGGAGAGGGTCTCGTGAACACTGAAGCTTTCTTT.

This sequence joins TRBV14 and TRBJ2-6; D may be TRBD2 (5 bases). The germline V gene encodes CDR1 SGHDN and CDR2 FVKESK. The V end was cut by 6 bases, the J end by 2 bases, with 14 bases between. This CDR3 is built from 16 residues. The CDR3: CASRPLEGAGANVLTF. The CDR3 DNA sequence: TGTGCCAGCAGACCGCTTGAGGGTGCTGGGGCCAACGTCCTGACTTTC. Full variable domain (outside the CDR3, taken from reference TRBV14 and TRBJ2-6): EAGVTQFPSHSVIEKGQTVTLRCDPISGHDNLYWYRRVMGKEIKFLLHFVKESKQDESGMPNNRFLAERTGGTYSTLKVQPAELEDSGVYFCASRPLEGAGANVLTFGAGSRLTVL.

The J gene is TRBJ2-7, the V gene TRBV13; 8 bases are shared with TRBD2. V lost 7 bases, J lost 0 bases, and 8 bases stayed unmatched. The germline gives CDR1 PRHDT, CDR2 FYEKMQ (reference sequence). The CDR3 is 15 residues long. The CDR3 nucleotides are TGTGCCAGCACCCTGAGGACTAGCCTCTCCTACGAGCAGTACTTC. It specifies CASTLRTSLSYEQYF.

The rearrangement uses TRBV9 and TRBJ2-1, with TRBD1 identical over 9 bases. The CDR3 spans 18 residues. With 3 bases clipped from V and 7 bases from J, the junction kept 17 bases outside the gene matches. Germline V gene lookup returns CDR1 SGDLS and CDR2 YYNGEE. CDR3 DNA: TGTGCCAGCAGCGCAGTAGATTCCCTCTGGACAGGGGAAAATGAGCAGTTCTTC. Protein sequence: CASSAVDSLWTGENEQFF.

V and J are TRBV7-9 and TRBJ2-1, with 9 bases that match TRBD2. From germline, CDR1 is SEHNR and CDR2 FQNEAQ (reference sequence). The CDR3 sequence is 16 residues long. V dropped 1 base and J dropped 5; count of bases not matched to a gene: 6. The CDR3 reads CASSLEGSGGHNEQFF. CDR3 nucleotides: TGTGCCAGCAGCTTAGAGGGTAGCGGGGGCCACAATGAGCAGTTCTTC.

The chain carries TRBV11-1 and TRBJ1-2; 8 bases agree with TRBD1. Germline CDR1 and CDR2: SGHAT and FQDESV (reference sequence). The CDR3 is 14 residues long. Trimming cost V 5 bases and J 8 bases; bases outside gene matches: 10. CDR3 loop: CASSPPTGEVGYTF. CDR3 coding DNA: TGTGCCAGCAGCCCCCCGACAGGGGAAGTGGGCTACACCTTC.

This chain connects TRBV11-3 to TRBJ2-3; TRBD1 agrees at 7 bases. After removal of 0 bases from V and 4 bases from J, the junction contained 4 bases not matched to a gene. From germline, CDR1 is SGHNT and CDR2 YENEEA. CDR3 length equals 15 residues. The CDR3 nucleotides are TGTGCCAGCAGCTTAGAAACGACAGGGCCAGATACGCAGTATTTT. It is translated as CASSLETTGPDTQYF.